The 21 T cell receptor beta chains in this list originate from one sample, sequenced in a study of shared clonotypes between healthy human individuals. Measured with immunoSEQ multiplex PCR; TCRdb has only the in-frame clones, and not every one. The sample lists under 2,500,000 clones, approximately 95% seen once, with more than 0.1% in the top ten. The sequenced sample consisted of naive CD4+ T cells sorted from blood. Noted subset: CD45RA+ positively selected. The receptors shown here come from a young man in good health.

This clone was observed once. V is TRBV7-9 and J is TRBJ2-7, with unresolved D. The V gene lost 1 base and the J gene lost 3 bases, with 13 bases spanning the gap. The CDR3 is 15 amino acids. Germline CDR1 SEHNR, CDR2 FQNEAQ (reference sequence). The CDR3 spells CASSLVVLGHYEQYF. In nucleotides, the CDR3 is TGTGCCAGCAGCTTAGTGGTACTGGGTCACTACGAGCAGTACTTC.

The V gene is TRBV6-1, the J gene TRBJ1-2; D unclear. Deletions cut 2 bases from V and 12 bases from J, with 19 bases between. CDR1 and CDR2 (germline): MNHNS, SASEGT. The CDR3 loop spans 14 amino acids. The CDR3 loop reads CASSERFDTPSNTF. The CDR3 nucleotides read TGTGCCAGCAGTGAAAGGTTTGACACCCCCTCGAACACCTTC.

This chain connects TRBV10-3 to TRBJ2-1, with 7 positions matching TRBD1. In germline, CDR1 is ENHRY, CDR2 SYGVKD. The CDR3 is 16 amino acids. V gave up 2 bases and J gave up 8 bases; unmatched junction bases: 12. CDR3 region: CAISEDYGTVYDEQFF. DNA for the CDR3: TGTGCCATCAGTGAGGACTACGGGACAGTATACGATGAGCAGTTCTTC.

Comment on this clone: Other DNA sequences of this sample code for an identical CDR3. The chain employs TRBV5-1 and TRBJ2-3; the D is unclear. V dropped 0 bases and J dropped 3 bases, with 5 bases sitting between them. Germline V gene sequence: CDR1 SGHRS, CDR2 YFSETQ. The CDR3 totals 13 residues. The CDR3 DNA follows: TGCGCCAGCAGCTTGGTGGGTACAGATACGCAGTATTTT. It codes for CASSLVGTDTQYF.

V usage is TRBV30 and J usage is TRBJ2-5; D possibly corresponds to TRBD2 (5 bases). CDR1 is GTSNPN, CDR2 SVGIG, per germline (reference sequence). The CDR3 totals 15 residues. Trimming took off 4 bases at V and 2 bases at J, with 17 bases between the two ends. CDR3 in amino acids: CAWTPRGIVQETQYF. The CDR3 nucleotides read TGTGCCTGGACTCCCCGAGGGATCGTTCAAGAGACCCAGTACTTC.

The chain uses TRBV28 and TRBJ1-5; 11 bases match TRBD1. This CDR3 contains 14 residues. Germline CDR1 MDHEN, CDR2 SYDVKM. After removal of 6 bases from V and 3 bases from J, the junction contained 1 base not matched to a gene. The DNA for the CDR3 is TGTGCCAGCAGGGGACAGGGGGTCAATCAGCCCCAGCATTTT. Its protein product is CASRGQGVNQPQHF.

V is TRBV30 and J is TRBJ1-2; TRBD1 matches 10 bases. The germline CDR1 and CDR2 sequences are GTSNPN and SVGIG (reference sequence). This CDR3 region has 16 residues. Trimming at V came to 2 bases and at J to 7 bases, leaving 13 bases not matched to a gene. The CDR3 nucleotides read TGTGCCTGGAGTCACCTTGGGACAGGGGAGGAAGGTGGCTACACCTTC. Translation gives CAWSHLGTGEEGGYTF.

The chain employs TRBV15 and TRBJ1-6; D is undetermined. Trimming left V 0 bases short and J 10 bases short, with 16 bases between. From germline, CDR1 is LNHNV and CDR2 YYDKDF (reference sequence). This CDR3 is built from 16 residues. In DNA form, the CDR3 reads TGTGCCACCAGCAGAGAAGCAGGAAGAGGCCGATCACCCCTCCACTTT. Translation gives CATSREAGRGRSPLHF.

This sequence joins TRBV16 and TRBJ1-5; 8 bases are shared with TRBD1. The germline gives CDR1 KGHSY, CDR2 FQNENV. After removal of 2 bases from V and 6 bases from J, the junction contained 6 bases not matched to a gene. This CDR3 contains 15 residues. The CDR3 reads CASSQGQGAGQPQHF. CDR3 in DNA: TGTGCCAGCAGCCAAGGACAGGGAGCCGGTCAGCCCCAGCATTTT.

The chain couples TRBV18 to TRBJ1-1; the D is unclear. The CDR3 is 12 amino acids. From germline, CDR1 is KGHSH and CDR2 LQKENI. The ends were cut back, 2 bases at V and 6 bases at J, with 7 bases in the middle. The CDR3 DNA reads TGTGCCAGCTCACCAGAGGAACCTGAAGCTTTCTTT. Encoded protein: CASSPEEPEAFF. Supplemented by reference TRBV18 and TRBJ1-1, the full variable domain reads NAGVMQNPRHLVRRRGQEARLRCSPMKGHSHVYWYRQLPEEGLKFMVYLQKENIIDESGMPKERFSAEFPKEGPSILRIQQVVRGDSAAYFCASSPEEPEAFFGQGTRLTVV.

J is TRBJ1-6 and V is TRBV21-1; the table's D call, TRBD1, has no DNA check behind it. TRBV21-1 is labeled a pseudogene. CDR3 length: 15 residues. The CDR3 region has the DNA TGTGCCAGCAGCAACGGACAGGTTAGCAATTCACCCCTCCACTTT. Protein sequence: CASSNGQVSNSPLHF.

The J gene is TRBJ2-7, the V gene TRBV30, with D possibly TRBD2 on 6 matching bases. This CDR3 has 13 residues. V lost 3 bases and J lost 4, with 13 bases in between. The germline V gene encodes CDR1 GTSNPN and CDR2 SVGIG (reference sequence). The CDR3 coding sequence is TGTGCCTGGAGCGGGAGCCTTTCTTACGAGCAGTACTTC. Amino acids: CAWSGSLSYEQYF.

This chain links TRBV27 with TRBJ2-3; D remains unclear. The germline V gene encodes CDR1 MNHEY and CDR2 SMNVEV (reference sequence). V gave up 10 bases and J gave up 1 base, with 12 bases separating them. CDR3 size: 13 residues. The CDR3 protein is CATKGWGTDTQYF. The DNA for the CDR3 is TGTGCCACTAAGGGATGGGGCACAGATACGCAGTATTTT.

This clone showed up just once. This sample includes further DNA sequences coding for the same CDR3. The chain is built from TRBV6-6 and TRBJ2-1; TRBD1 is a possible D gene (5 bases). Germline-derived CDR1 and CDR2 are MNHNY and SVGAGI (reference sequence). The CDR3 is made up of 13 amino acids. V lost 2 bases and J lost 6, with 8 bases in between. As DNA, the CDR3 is TGTGCCAGCAGTTACAGGCAGGGCAATGAGCAGTTCTTC. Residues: CASSYRQGNEQFF.

CDR3 nucleotides: TGTGCCAGCAGTGACAGGGAAAGCTCCTACGAGCAGTACTTC. This encodes CASSDRESSYEQYF. J is TRBJ2-7 and V is TRBV28, with TRBD1 matching over 7 bases. The trim removed 5 bases at V and 0 bases at J, leaving 4 bases unmatched. CDR3 size: 14 residues. Germline V gene sequence: CDR1 MDHEN, CDR2 SYDVKM.

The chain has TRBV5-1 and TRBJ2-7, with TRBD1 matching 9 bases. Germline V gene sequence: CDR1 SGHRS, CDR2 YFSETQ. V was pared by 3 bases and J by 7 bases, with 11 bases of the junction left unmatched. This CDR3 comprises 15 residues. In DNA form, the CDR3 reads TGCGCCAGCAGCTCGGCGAACAGGGGGCCGGGTGAGCAGTACTTC. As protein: CASSSANRGPGEQYF.

For the CDR3, the DNA is TGTGCCAGCAGCTTAGTAGGAGCTAGCGGGAGAACAGATACGCAGTATTTT. Amino acid sequence: CASSLVGASGRTDTQYF. This rearrangement joins TRBV7-2 to TRBJ2-3; 10 nucleotides agree with TRBD2. This CDR3 is 17 amino acids long. Germline values: CDR1 SGHTA, CDR2 FQGNSA. The V segment lost 1 base and the J segment 3 bases; nucleotides outside the gene matches: 7. Looking up the rest from reference TRBV7-2 and TRBJ2-3 gives the full variable domain: GAGVSQSPSNKVTEKGKDVELRCDPISGHTALYWYRQSLGQGLEFLIYFQGNSAPDKSGLPSDRFSAERTGGSVSTLTIQRTQQEDSAVYLCASSLVGASGRTDTQYFGPGTRLTVL.

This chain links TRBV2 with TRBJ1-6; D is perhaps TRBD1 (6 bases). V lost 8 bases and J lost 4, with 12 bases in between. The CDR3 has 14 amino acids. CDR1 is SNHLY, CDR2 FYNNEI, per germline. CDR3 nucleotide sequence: TGTGCCAGCGGCGGGACACATTATAATTCACCCCTCCACTTT. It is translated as CASGGTHYNSPLHF.

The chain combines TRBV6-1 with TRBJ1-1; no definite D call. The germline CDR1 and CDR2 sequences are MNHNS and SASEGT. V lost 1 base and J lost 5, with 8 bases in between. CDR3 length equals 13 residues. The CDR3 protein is CASSEVGETEAFF. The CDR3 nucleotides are TGTGCCAGCAGTGAAGTTGGGGAGACTGAAGCTTTCTTT.

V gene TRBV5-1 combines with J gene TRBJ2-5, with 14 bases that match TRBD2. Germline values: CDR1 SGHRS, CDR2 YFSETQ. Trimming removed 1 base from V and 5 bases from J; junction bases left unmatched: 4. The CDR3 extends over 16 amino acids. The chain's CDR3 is CASSLKGLAGGETQYF. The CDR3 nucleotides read TGCGCCAGCAGCTTGAAAGGACTAGCGGGAGGCGAGACCCAGTACTTC.

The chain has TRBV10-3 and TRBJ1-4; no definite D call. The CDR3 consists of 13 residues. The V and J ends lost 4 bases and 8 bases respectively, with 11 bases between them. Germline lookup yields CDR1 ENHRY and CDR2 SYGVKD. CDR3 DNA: TGTGCCATCAGTGGAAAGGACCCCGAAAAACTGTTTTTT. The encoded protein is CAISGKDPEKLFF.